This T cell receptor beta chain comes out of a study of blood T cells in healthy people across ages. Study-wide results and limits: The recorded TCR beta diversity per million T cells decreased in a roughly linear manner with age.

A J-beta primer mix and a sample-barcoded 5' primer were used in a second PCR of roughly 6 to 11 cycles. TCRdb independently ran MiXCR on the 5' RACE reads; one entry per CDR3 protein. The data contain around 1,500,000 distinct CDR3 sequences, roughly 27% of them singletons. Points on this clonotype: What it binds is unknown.

The trim removed 4 bases at V and 4 bases at J, leaving 2 bases unmatched. The CDR3 consists of 13 residues. The germline V gene has CDR1 SGHRS and CDR2 YFSETQ. This clonotype was obtained from a woman aged 25 to 45 in good health. Sequencing was carried out using blood. The rearrangement uses TRBV5-1 and TRBJ1-1, with 9 bases identical to TRBD1. Written as DNA, the CDR3 is TGCGCCAGCAGCACGGGACAGGGCACTGAAGCTTTCTTT. Its protein product is CASSTGQGTEAFF. The full variable domain, in which reference TRBV5-1 and TRBJ1-1 provide the parts outside the CDR3, is KAGVTQTPRYLIKTRGQQVTLSCSPISGHRSVSWYQQTPGQGLQFLFEYFSETQRNKGNFPGRFSGRQFSNSRSEMNVSTLELGDSALYLCASSTGQGTEAFFGQGTRLTVV.